These 23 T cell receptor beta chains originate from one sample sequenced in a study of T cell changes during pregnancy in multiple sclerosis. Data came from immunoSEQ multiplex PCR; TCRdb stores just in-frame clones and leaves some out. Of about 40,000 clones detected, approximately 88% appear once; the ten largest clones hold roughly 5%. Specimen: peripheral blood, collected in the first trimester of pregnancy. These receptors all come from a female donor in good health, enrolled as a control in a pregnancy study.

This clone occurred a few times. CDR3 bases: TGTGCCAGCAGTTTATACGGGACACGGGCTAGTTATAATTCACCCCTCCACTTT. Protein product: CASSLYGTRASYNSPLHF. The chain uses TRBV27 and TRBJ1-6; possibly TRBD1 for D (6 bases). V gave up 1 base and J gave up 4 bases, with 17 bases separating them. Germline V gene data show CDR1 as MNHEY and CDR2 as SMNVEV (reference sequence). The CDR3 consists of 18 residues.

CDR3 in amino acids: CASSLMGGAEAFF. For the CDR3, the DNA is TGTGCCAGCAGCTTAATGGGTGGAGCTGAAGCTTTCTTT. This chain connects TRBV7-3 to TRBJ1-1; D not resolved. Germline V gene lookup returns CDR1 SGHTA and CDR2 FQGTGA. V lost 1 base and J 6 bases, leaving 9 bases between the germline ends. The CDR3 is 13 residues long.

The CDR3 DNA reads TGTGCCAGCGGGACTTCCAATGAGCAGTTCTTC. It yields the protein CASGTSNEQFF. This chain links TRBV2 with TRBJ2-1; TRBD2 might be the D (6 bases). With 8 bases removed from V and 6 bases from J, the gap between germline ends came to 8 bases. This CDR3 has 11 residues. The germline gives CDR1 SNHLY, CDR2 FYNNEI.

This clone was recorded only once. V is TRBV5-1 and J is TRBJ2-3, with a possible D match to TRBD2 (5 bases). With 4 bases removed from V and 2 bases from J, the gap between germline ends came to 11 bases. The germline V gene has CDR1 SGHRS and CDR2 YFSETQ. CDR3 length: 14 residues. CDR3 in DNA: TGCGCCAGCAGCCCGGGGATCTCCACAGATACGCAGTATTTT. Translating it yields CASSPGISTDTQYF.

The chain combines TRBV10-3 with TRBJ1-4; D gene uncertain. This CDR3 has 12 amino acids. The V and J ends lost 10 bases and 5 bases respectively, with 11 bases between them. CDR1 and CDR2 (germline): ENHRY, SYGVKD. Written as DNA, the CDR3 is TGTGCCACCGGGGAGAGGAATGAAAAACTGTTTTTT. Protein product: CATGERNEKLFF.

This chain joins TRBV7-2 and TRBJ1-4; unclear D gene. Trimming cost V 2 bases and J 4 bases, with 11 bases left between them. Germline values: CDR1 SGHTA, CDR2 FQGNSA. The CDR3 consists of 15 residues. In nucleotides, the CDR3 is TGTGCCAGCAGCTTAAATACGGCGGTTAATGAAAAACTGTTTTTT. Translation gives CASSLNTAVNEKLFF.

The chain employs TRBV5-1 and TRBJ2-1, with 7 nucleotides matching TRBD2. Per germline, CDR1 SGHRS and CDR2 YFSETQ. The J segment lost 2 bases and the V segment lost 0 bases, leaving 5 bases of the junction unmatched. There are 16 residues in the CDR3. The CDR3 here is CASSLGGGGPYNEQFF. In DNA, the CDR3 is TGCGCCAGCAGCTTGGGGGGCGGGGGTCCCTACAATGAGCAGTTCTTC.

A single count supports this clone. The rearrangement links TRBV9 to TRBJ2-1; the match to TRBD2 covers 7 bases. The germline V gene encodes CDR1 SGDLS and CDR2 YYNGEE. The V segment lost 4 bases and the J segment 6 bases; nucleotides outside the gene matches: 4. CDR3 length: 13 residues. Here the CDR3 reads CASSPGTINEQFF. The CDR3 bases are TGTGCCAGCAGCCCGGGGACTATCAATGAGCAGTTCTTC.

The chain carries TRBV7-9 and TRBJ2-1, with 7 bases lining up with TRBD1. This CDR3 has 15 amino acids. Unmatched junction bases numbered 4, after V lost 5 bases and J lost 0 bases. Germline-derived CDR1 and CDR2 are SEHNR and FQNEAQ (reference sequence). The CDR3 sequence: CASSPRGNSYNEQFF. The CDR3, as DNA: TGTGCCAGCAGCCCCAGGGGGAACTCCTACAATGAGCAGTTCTTC.

In its sample, this clone was seen once. This chain joins TRBV4-3 and TRBJ2-1, with D perhaps TRBD1 (6 bases). The V end lost 0 bases, the J end lost 1 base, and 13 bases lay between the germline ends. There are 17 residues in the CDR3. In germline, CDR1 is LGHNA, CDR2 YSLEER. CDR3 sequence (DNA): TGCGCCAGCAGCCAAGAGCCGTTAGGGGGTTCCTACAATGAGCAGTTCTTC. Translating it yields CASSQEPLGGSYNEQFF.

The V call is TRBV20-1, the J call TRBJ2-1; D remains unclear. Germline V gives CDR1 DFQATT, CDR2 SNEGSKA (reference sequence). This CDR3 spans 10 amino acids. V dropped 5 bases and J dropped 6 bases, with 5 bases sitting between them. The CDR3 sequence: CSAPLNEQFF. The CDR3 DNA is TGCAGTGCTCCCCTCAATGAGCAGTTCTTC.

This clone appeared a single time. The V gene is TRBV10-3, the J gene TRBJ2-1; 9 bases match TRBD1. This CDR3 region has 14 residues. The ends lost 9 bases at V and 5 bases at J; junction bases unmatched: 8. Germline V CDR1 and CDR2: ENHRY, SYGVKD. The CDR3 DNA reads TGTGCCATGGCAACCCGGGACAGGGACAATGAGCAGTTCTTC. Translation gives CAMATRDRDNEQFF.

This clone was seen a handful of times. The rearrangement uses TRBV7-8 and TRBJ2-4; D is possibly TRBD2 (5 bases). The V gene lost 0 bases and the J gene lost 9 bases, with 12 bases spanning the gap. Germline V gene data show CDR1 as SGHVS and CDR2 as FQNEAQ. CDR3 length: 14 amino acids. CDR3 bases: TGTGCCAGCAGCTTAGCTACTGAGGGCTCCATTCAGTACTTC. It is translated as CASSLATEGSIQYF.

The chain links TRBV5-1 to TRBJ2-2; TRBD1 matches 8 bases. Per germline, CDR1 SGHRS and CDR2 YFSETQ. The CDR3 runs to 15 residues. Losses at the gene ends were 4 bases for V and 6 bases for J; bases not matched to a gene: 8. CDR3 in amino acids: CASSADRAMPGELFF. In nucleotides, the CDR3 is TGCGCCAGCAGCGCGGACAGGGCGATGCCCGGGGAGCTGTTTTTT.

V usage is TRBV18 and J usage is TRBJ2-3, with 13 bases aligning to TRBD2. This CDR3 comprises 20 residues. Germline-derived CDR1 and CDR2 are KGHSH and LQKENI. The V and J ends lost 0 bases and 3 bases, in that order; junction bases with no gene match: 12. CDR3 nucleotides: TGTGCCAGCTCACCACCGATTCTACTAGCGGGGGGGTTTGATACAGATACGCAGTATTTT. This sequence encodes CASSPPILLAGGFDTDTQYF.

The rearrangement links TRBV30 to TRBJ1-1, with 12 bases identical to TRBD1. Trimming at V came to 2 bases and at J to 6 bases, leaving 4 bases not matched to a gene. There are 14 residues in the CDR3. Germline CDR1 reads GTSNPN; CDR2 reads SVGIG (reference sequence). CDR3 region: CAWSPGQGASEAFF. Here the CDR3 DNA reads TGTGCCTGGAGTCCGGGACAGGGGGCTTCTGAAGCTTTCTTT.

The genes are TRBV4-2 and TRBJ2-3; 9 bases map to TRBD2. V shed 1 base and J 2 bases; nucleotides not matched to a gene: 13. The CDR3 is 19 amino acids. Germline values: CDR1 LGHNA, CDR2 YNFKEQ. DNA of the CDR3: TGTGCCAGCAGCCAAGCTTTGCCTCTTAGCGGGAGCCCCACAGATACGCAGTATTTT. It codes for CASSQALPLSGSPTDTQYF.

In this sample, this clone turned up a few times. This chain uses TRBV10-1 with TRBJ2-1; D not resolved. Germline CDR1 reads WNHNN; CDR2 reads SYGVQD (reference sequence). Trimming pared 6 bases from V and 9 bases from J, leaving 12 bases between. The CDR3 spans 12 residues. The CDR3 is CASSPALGEQFF. In nucleotides, the CDR3 is TGCGCCAGCAGCCCCGCCCTCGGTGAGCAGTTCTTC.

The chain is built from TRBV30 and TRBJ1-4, with a weak D call TRBD1 (5 bases). The germline V and J ends were trimmed by 4 bases and 8 bases, with 17 bases remaining between them. Germline CDR1 and CDR2: GTSNPN and SVGIG (reference sequence). This CDR3 contains 14 residues. The CDR3 here is CAWNWAGQEEKLFF. The CDR3 DNA reads as TGTGCCTGGAACTGGGCCGGACAAGAGGAAAAACTGTTTTTT. The full variable domain, with the rest looked up from reference TRBV30 and TRBJ1-4, is SQTIHQWPATLVQPVGSPLSLECTVEGTSNPNLYWYRQAAGRGLQLLFYSVGIGQISSEVPQNLSASRPQDRQFILSSKKLLLSDSGFYLCAWNWAGQEEKLFFGSGTQLSVL.

The chain recombines TRBV19 with TRBJ1-2, with TRBD1 matching over 9 bases. The CDR3 covers 14 residues. CDR1 is LNHDA, CDR2 SQIVND, per germline (reference sequence). With V trimmed by 5 bases and J by 2 bases, 3 bases remained unmatched. CDR3 sequence: CASSAGQGNYGYTF. CDR3 nucleotide sequence: TGTGCCAGTAGTGCGGGACAGGGAAACTATGGCTACACCTTC.

CDR3 DNA sequence: TGTGCCAGCAGCTTCGGACTCAACACCGGGGAGCTGTTTTTT. Translation gives CASSFGLNTGELFF. This chain uses TRBV11-2 with TRBJ2-2; the D gene is possibly TRBD2 (5 bases). Germline CDR1 is SGHAT and CDR2 is FQNNGV. Trimming removed 3 bases from V and 2 bases from J, with 7 bases in between. CDR3 length equals 14 residues.

The chain couples TRBV15 to TRBJ2-1; 9 positions match TRBD1. This CDR3 spans 16 amino acids. Trimming took 0 bases from V and 6 from J; bases not matched to a gene: 6. Germline assignment: CDR1 LNHNV and CDR2 YYDKDF (reference sequence). In nucleotides, the CDR3 is TGTGCCACCAGCAGAGATCAGGGACAGGGAGGCAATGAGCAGTTCTTC. Translation: CATSRDQGQGGNEQFF.

The V gene is TRBV6-5, the J gene TRBJ2-2, with 9 bases identical to TRBD2. Germline CDR1 and CDR2: MNHEY and SVGAGI. J lost 4 bases, V lost 2 bases, and 2 bases had no gene match. CDR3 length: 15 residues. The CDR3 region has the DNA TGTGCCAGCAGTTACGGCGGGGGGGCCACCGGGGAGCTGTTTTTT. It translates to CASSYGGGATGELFF.